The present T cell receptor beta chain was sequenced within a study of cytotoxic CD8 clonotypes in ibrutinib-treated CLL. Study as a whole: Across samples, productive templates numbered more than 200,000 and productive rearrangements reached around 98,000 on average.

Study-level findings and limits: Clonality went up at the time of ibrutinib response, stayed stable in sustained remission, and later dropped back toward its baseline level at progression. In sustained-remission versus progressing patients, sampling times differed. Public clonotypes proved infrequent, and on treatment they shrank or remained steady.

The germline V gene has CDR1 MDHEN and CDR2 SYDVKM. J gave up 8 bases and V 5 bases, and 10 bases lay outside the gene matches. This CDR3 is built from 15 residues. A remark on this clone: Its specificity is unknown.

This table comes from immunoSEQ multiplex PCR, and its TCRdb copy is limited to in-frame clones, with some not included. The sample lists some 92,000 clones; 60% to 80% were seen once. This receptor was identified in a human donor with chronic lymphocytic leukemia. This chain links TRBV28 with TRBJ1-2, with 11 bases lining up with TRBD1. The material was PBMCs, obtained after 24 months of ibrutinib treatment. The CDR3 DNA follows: TGTGCCAGCAGTACACAAGGACAGGGGGCGCGCGGCTACACCTTC. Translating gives CASSTQGQGARGYTF.